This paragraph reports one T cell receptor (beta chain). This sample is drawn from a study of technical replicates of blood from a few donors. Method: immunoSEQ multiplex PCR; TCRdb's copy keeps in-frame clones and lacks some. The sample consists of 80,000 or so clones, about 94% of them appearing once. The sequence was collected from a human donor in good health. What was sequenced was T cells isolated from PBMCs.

The CDR3 DNA reads as TGTGCTAGTGGTTTTACAAACTCTGGAAACACCATATATTTT. Amino acids: CASGFTNSGNTIYF. J is TRBJ1-3 and V is TRBV12-5; D remains unclear. V was shortened by 3 bases and J by 0 bases, with 6 bases between the two germline ends. Germline values: CDR1 LGHNT, CDR2 FRNRAP. The CDR3 runs 14 residues.